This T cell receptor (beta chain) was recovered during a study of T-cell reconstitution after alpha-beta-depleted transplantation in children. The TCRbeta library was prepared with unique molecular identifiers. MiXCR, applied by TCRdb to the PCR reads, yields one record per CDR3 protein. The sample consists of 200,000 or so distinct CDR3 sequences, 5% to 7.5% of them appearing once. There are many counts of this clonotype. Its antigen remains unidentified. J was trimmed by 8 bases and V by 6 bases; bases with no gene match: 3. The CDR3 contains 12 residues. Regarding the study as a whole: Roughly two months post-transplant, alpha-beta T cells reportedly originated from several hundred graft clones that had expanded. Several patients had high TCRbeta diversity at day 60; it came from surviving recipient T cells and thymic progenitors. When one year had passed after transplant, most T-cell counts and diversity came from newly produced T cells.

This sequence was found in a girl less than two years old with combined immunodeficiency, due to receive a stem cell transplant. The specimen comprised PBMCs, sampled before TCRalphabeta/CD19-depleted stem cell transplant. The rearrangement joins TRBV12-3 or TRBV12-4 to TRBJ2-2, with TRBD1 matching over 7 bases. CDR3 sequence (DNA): TGTGCCAGCAGCCGGACAGGTGGGGAGCTGTTTTTT. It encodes CASSRTGGELFF.